This entry lists 14 T cell receptor beta chains sequenced from one sample in a study of vaccination effects on CD4 cells after COVID-19. No antigen is known for these receptors. Following a roughly ten-day culture, CD4+ T cells were purified. Every participant took two doses of the BNT162b2 or mRNA-1273 vaccine. Sequenced by immunoSEQ multiplex PCR; TCRdb stores in-frame clones only, minus some. The sample has 65,000 to 90,000 clones, roughly 75% seen once. Sequenced material: CD4+ T cells from PBMCs cultured without peptide, taken after COVID-19 vaccination. Receptor source: a human donor who received a COVID-19 vaccine.

The V call is TRBV24-1, the J call TRBJ2-3, with D maybe TRBD2 (5 bases). CDR1 is KGHDR and CDR2 is SFDVKD in the germline V gene. V shed 3 bases and J shed 5 bases, with 23 bases lying between them. This CDR3 comprises 18 residues. The CDR3 bases are TGTGCCACCAGTGATCTTCGGGGATCTGAACCCGCGCGAGATACGCAGTATTTT. Protein: CATSDLRGSEPARDTQYF.

This clone has a single count. V and J are TRBV3-1 (or the pseudogene TRBV3-2) and TRBJ2-3, with TRBD1 as a possible D gene (5 bases). Trimming took 1 base from V and 8 from J, leaving 7 bases between them. This CDR3 is built from 12 residues. Germline CDR1 reads LGHDT; CDR2 reads YNNKEL (reference sequence). The DNA for the CDR3 is TGTGCCAGCAGCCAAGTAAGGGGTACGCAGTATTTT. This codes for CASSQVRGTQYF.

This chain links TRBV5-5 with TRBJ2-3; no clear D gene. Looked up from germline, CDR1 is SGHKS and CDR2 is YYEKEE (reference sequence). Deletions cut 1 base from V and 4 bases from J, with 13 bases between. CDR3 length: 15 amino acids. The CDR3 nucleotides are TGTGCCAGCAGCTTGATAAGCGAAGTGGCAGATACGCAGTATTTT. Translated: CASSLISEVADTQYF.

This clone was picked up a small number of times. The CDR3 sequence is CASSFSTTGELFF. The CDR3 DNA reads as TGCGCCAGCAGCTTCTCGACCACCGGGGAGCTGTTTTTT. The rearrangement joins TRBV5-1 to TRBJ2-2; D is unclear. Per the germline V gene, CDR1 is SGHRS and CDR2 is YFSETQ. The CDR3 totals 13 residues. V was cut by 2 bases and J by 4 bases, with 6 bases left in between.

This clone was picked up a small number of times. This chain connects TRBV19 to TRBJ1-2; 10 bases fit TRBD1. J lost 3 bases, V lost 3 bases, and 7 bases had no gene match. Germline V lookup: CDR1 LNHDA, CDR2 SQIVND (reference sequence). This CDR3 contains 16 residues. This CDR3 is CASSMYGTGVDYGYTF. In nucleotides, the CDR3 is TGTGCCAGTAGTATGTACGGGACAGGGGTTGACTATGGCTACACCTTC.

V is TRBV3-1 (or the pseudogene TRBV3-2) and J is TRBJ2-5; a weak D match, TRBD2 (6 bases). V was trimmed by 4 bases and J by 3 bases, leaving 18 bases between them. CDR1 is LGHDT and CDR2 is YNNKEL in the germline V gene (reference sequence). This CDR3 contains 16 residues. The CDR3 loop reads CASSLLGGARKETQYF. Written as DNA, the CDR3 is TGTGCCAGCAGCCTCCTCGGCGGGGCCCGAAAAGAGACCCAGTACTTC.

This clone was seen more than once but under ten times. The gene calls are TRBV3-1 (or the pseudogene TRBV3-2) and TRBJ1-2, with 10 nucleotides matching TRBD1. Germline lookup yields CDR1 LGHDT and CDR2 YNNKEL (reference sequence). V was pared by 4 bases and J by 8 bases, with 7 bases of the junction left unmatched. The length of the CDR3 is 14 residues. DNA of the CDR3: TGTGCCAGCAGCCGACTTGGGACAGGGGAAGGCTACACCTTC. Its protein is CASSRLGTGEGYTF.

The chain recombines TRBV5-1 with TRBJ2-7; D may match TRBD1 or TRBD2 (6 bases each). Germline lookup yields CDR1 SGHRS and CDR2 YFSETQ. The CDR3 runs 14 residues. V was clipped by 0 bases and J by 5 bases, with 12 bases between them. The CDR3 region has the DNA TGCGCCAGCAGCTTGGCCGGGGGCAGAGACGAGCAGTACGTC. Protein sequence: CASSLAGGRDEQYV.

This chain links TRBV6-5 with TRBJ2-7; D is possibly TRBD2 (6 bases). Germline V gene sequence: CDR1 MNHEY, CDR2 SVGAGI. V lost 6 bases and J lost 1, with 16 bases in between. The CDR3 contains 15 residues. CDR3 in DNA: TGTGCCAGCAGACGCGGGACGGAAGCGTCCTACGAGCAGTACGTC. Translation: CASRRGTEASYEQYV.

This sequence joins TRBV20-1 and TRBJ2-5; 7 bases align to TRBD2. The CDR3 runs 20 residues. The germline CDR1 and CDR2 sequences are DFQATT and SNEGSKA (reference sequence). Germline trimming cut 3 bases from V and 1 base from J; bases unmatched to any gene: 23. CDR3 bases: TGCAGTGCTAGTACAAGGTCCGGGGGGAAACTAATACATGGCCAAGAGACCCAGTACTTC. It codes for CSASTRSGGKLIHGQETQYF.

This clone was counted a single time. The gene calls are TRBV27 and TRBJ2-1; the match to TRBD1 covers 8 bases. This CDR3 is 17 amino acids long. Per the germline V gene, CDR1 is MNHEY and CDR2 is SMNVEV (reference sequence). V was pared by 5 bases and J by 8 bases, with 17 bases of the junction left unmatched. The CDR3 DNA sequence: TGTGCCAGCAGTGCCGCTCGTCCGAGGACAGGGCTGGATGAGCAGTTCTTC. Its translation: CASSAARPRTGLDEQFF.

The chain links TRBV6-4 to TRBJ1-1; a weak D match, TRBD1 (6 bases). In germline, CDR1 is MRHNA, CDR2 SNTAGT. V gave up 4 bases and J gave up 5 bases, with 14 bases separating them. The CDR3 is 14 amino acids. This chain's CDR3 is CASSAQGGSTEAFF. In nucleotides, the CDR3 is TGTGCCAGCAGTGCACAGGGAGGAAGTACTGAAGCTTTCTTT.

This clone was counted once. The chain recombines TRBV6-6 with TRBJ1-5; D is uncertain. V shed 2 bases and J shed 5 bases, with 4 bases lying between them. The CDR3 has 12 amino acids. Germline loops: CDR1 MNHNY, CDR2 SVGAGI (reference sequence). DNA of the CDR3: TGTGCCAGCAGTTACCCCGATCAGCCCCAGCATTTT. This sequence encodes CASSYPDQPQHF.

V usage is TRBV6-1 and J usage is TRBJ1-2; D is unresolved. Germline V gives CDR1 MNHNS, CDR2 SASEGT. V dropped 2 bases and J dropped 2 bases, with 9 bases sitting between them. The CDR3 has 14 residues. The CDR3 DNA reads TGTGCCAGCAGTGAAAGGGTCTTAAACTATGGCTACACCTTC. It codes for CASSERVLNYGYTF.